This T cell receptor beta chain came from a study of persistence of HIV-infected CD4 T cells. The immunoSEQ assay was version 4, run in survey mode. Only in-frame clones appear in the TCRdb table, and some are missing; sequencing was by immunoSEQ multiplex PCR. The sample has about 48,000 clones; about four fifths are singletons. In the case of this clone: Its antigen is unknown.

Study-level points and caveats: Degenerate expanded CDR3beta sequences were enriched among CMV- and Gag-responding cells.

Germline lookup yields CDR1 MNHEY and CDR2 SVGAGI. Trimming removed 7 bases from V and 4 bases from J; junction bases left unmatched: 3. The CDR3 loop spans 12 amino acids. Stimulation used about 9.5 ug/mL lysate from CMV-infected fibroblasts. CD40L-negative CD69-negative CD45RO-high memory CD4+ T cells were sorted as populations depleted of antigen-responding cells. Donors were HIV-1-infected adults who began suppressive ART during chronic infection. Before stimulation, PBMCs underwent CD8+ T cell depletion. CD8-depleted PBMCs were stimulated 15 to 20 hours with anti-CD28/CD49d costimulation, CD40-blocking antibody and enfuvirtide.

The chain combines TRBV6-5 with TRBJ2-5, with TRBD2 matching over 7 bases. Sequenced here: CD4+ T cells sorted from PBMCs after roughly 18-hour stimulation, sampled from a patient who received antiretroviral therapy. This TCR was sampled from an adult man with HIV who was CMV-seropositive. CDR3 nucleotide sequence: TGTGCCAGCACCCGCGGGGGAGAGACCCAGTACTTC. It encodes CASTRGGETQYF.